This T cell receptor (beta chain) was identified in a study of kidney transplant recipient with SARS-CoV-2 infection. TCRdb re-analysed the reads in MiXCR, keeping a single row per CDR3 protein. The sample has about 240,000 distinct CDR3 sequences; 29% are singletons. The CDR3 length is 17 residues. The germline V and J ends were trimmed by 5 bases and 4 bases, with 23 bases remaining between them. Germline V lookup: CDR1 MRHNA, CDR2 SNTAGT. This clonotype appeared many times. Sample: a blood sample, taken at baseline and on day 111 from a kidney transplant recipient. J is TRBJ1-2 and V is TRBV6-4; D call uncertain. The source is a male patient younger than 45 who had COVID-19 and was a kidney transplant recipient. Some of the T cells might come from the graft donor. The CDR3 spells CASSIPRSHGKTYGYTF. As DNA, the CDR3 is TGTGCCAGCAGTATACCTCGCTCACACGGAAAGACCTATGGCTACACCTTC.